The TCR beta chain under discussion was sequenced for a study of OX40 agonist ivuxolimab in advanced cancers. General study findings and limits: CD4+ and CD8+ T cells in blood underwent clonal expansion by week 6 at 0.1 to 3.0 mg/kg.

This CDR3 has 16 amino acids. CDR1 SEHNR and CDR2 FQNEAQ come from the germline V gene (reference sequence). Between the trimmed V and J ends, which lost 3 bases and 6 bases, there was a span of 20 bases. Data came from immunoSEQ multiplex PCR; TCRdb stores just in-frame clones and leaves some out. The sample comprises over 20,000 clones, around 86% of which are singletons, and about a sixth rests with the top ten. Concerning this clone itself: Its matching antigen is unknown.

This chain links TRBV7-9 with TRBJ2-5; D is unclear. Material: CD4+ or CD8+ T cells sorted from blood, obtained in a trial of the OX40 agonist ivuxolimab. The sequence was obtained from an adult with an advanced solid tumor such as melanoma, head and neck, liver or kidney cancer. DNA for the CDR3: TGTGCCAGCAGCTTTTATCCACCAATCCTTCAAAAGACCCAGTACTTC. This translates into CASSFYPPILQKTQYF. The entire variable domain, with the rest obtained from reference TRBV7-9 and TRBJ2-5, is as follows: DTGVSQNPRHKITKRGQNVTFRCDPISEHNRLYWYRQTLGQGPEFLTYFQNEAQLEKSRLLSDRFSAERPKGSFSTLEIQRTEQGDSAMYLCASSFYPPILQKTQYFGPGTRLLVL.